This TCR beta chain was profiled in a study of blood T cell repertoires in COVID-19. Across the whole study: Sites across the United States, Italy and Spain contributed samples from acute and convalescent COVID-19. Sources were T cells, B-cell-depleted T cells, or PBMCs; the material itself was cDNA or gDNA.

The V end lost 3 bases, the J end lost 5 bases, and 13 bases lay between the germline ends. The germline gives CDR1 KGHSH, CDR2 LQKENI. This CDR3 contains 14 residues. Original methodology: Amplifying reference gene primers gave estimates of nucleated cell counts. Using immunoSEQ multiplex PCR, the repertoire was profiled, and TCRdb retains in-frame clones only, with some absent. V and J calls and clone size follow that table, whereas D and trimming were derived from the DNA. The table includes more than 150,000 clones, around 91% detected once. Sequences were obtained from peripheral blood. The V and J genes are TRBV18 and TRBJ1-2; D uncertain. This receptor was identified in a woman aged 40 to 55 with acute or convalescent COVID-19. Written as DNA, the CDR3 is TGTGCCAGCTCACCCACAGCTAACTCGTATGGCTACACCTTC. Its protein is CASSPTANSYGYTF.